This T cell receptor (beta chain) was obtained from a study of blood T cell repertoires in COVID-19. On the study more broadly: The United States, Italy and Spain supplied acute and convalescent COVID-19 samples. T cells, B-cell-depleted T cells, or PBMCs supplied cDNA or gDNA.

In the study's own analysis: Estimation of nucleated cell counts was performed using reference gene primer amplification. Produced via immunoSEQ multiplex PCR; TCRdb's table is partial and in-frame only. That table gives V, J and clone size, and the DNA gave D and trimming. The data contain 50,000 to 75,000 clones, around 77% of them singletons. J gave up 4 bases and V 5 bases, and 10 bases lay outside the gene matches. Germline lookup yields CDR1 MDHEN and CDR2 SYDVKM. The CDR3 runs 15 residues. This receptor was taken from an elderly man with active or convalescent COVID-19. The specimen was peripheral blood. The chain has TRBV28 and TRBJ2-5; 7 bases align to TRBD2. The CDR3 loop is CASSGWGGKRETQYF. CDR3 coding DNA: TGTGCCAGCAGTGGCTGGGGGGGGAAGAGAGAGACCCAGTACTTC. Supplemented by reference TRBV28 and TRBJ2-5, the full variable domain reads DVKVTQSSRYLVKRTGEKVFLECVQDMDHENMFWYRQDPGLGLRLIYFSYDVKMKEKGDIPEGYSVSREKKERFSLILESASTNQTSMYLCASSGWGGKRETQYFGPGTRLLVL.